This T cell receptor (beta chain) was observed in a study of blood T cell repertoires in COVID-19 (dated by TCRdb to about 2020). About the study as a whole: Samples covering the acute and convalescent phases of COVID-19 were provided by collaborators in the United States, Italy and Spain. The material from the prospective study consisted of cDNA or gDNA derived from T cells, B-cell-depleted T cells, or PBMCs. The dataset comprised deeply sampled blood TCRbeta repertoires from subjects exposed to, actively infected with, or recovered from COVID-19. The repertoires were released in a freely available public database intended as a resource for research on the immune response to SARS-CoV-2. Samples were obtained from the ongoing ImmuneRACE study (first 160 participants) and from over a thousand subjects provided by 6 global collaborators. The sample metadata nearly always contained a de-identified subject ID, COVID-19 status, age in years and sex. Where HLA class I and class II types were available, the types were taken from metadata supplied by the sample provider, not from assay-based typing. What the research found in general, with its limitations: How much clinical and demographic metadata was included differed by source and by participant, and the metadata was provided uncurated.

TCRbeta CDR3 regions were amplified from genomic DNA by means of the immunoSEQ Assay, a bias-controlled multiplex PCR. Per the authors' processing: Nucleated cell counts per sample were estimated from amplification of reference gene primers within the assay. To quantify the absolute abundance of each unique TCRbeta CDR3 rearrangement, sequence reads were collapsed and filtered. For each sample, productive Simpson clonality was calculated as the square root of Simpson's diversity index over productive rearrangements. Held by TCRdb, this immuneACCESS table contains in-frame sequences only and omits some clones. Under half of the omission traces to an unresolved V gene where checked; the cause of the rest is unknown. The V and J calls and clone size were taken over from that table, and D and trimming were inferred from the DNA. Recorded for this sample are about 370,000 clones; 75% to 90% of them occurred a single time. The top ten clonotypes cover around 1% of the sample.

There are 18 amino acids in the CDR3, from cysteine to phenylalanine inclusive. Left in the record is the CDR3 DNA by itself, 54 bases read in frame from the first base. V is trimmed back by 4 bases and J by 7 bases, and the junction contains 9 bases that no gene match accounts for. The germline V gene sets CDR1 to ENHRY and CDR2 to SYGVKD. About this clone: Its target antigen remains unknown. Base quality data are lacking; no much larger clone is found one base away.

Participants in the prospective study were enrolled through a virtual design, were aged 18 to 89 years, and lived in roughly 24 United States geographic areas. In the prospective study, participants were assigned to cohorts based on the clinical history participants reported in a screening survey and a study questionnaire. Recovered participants in ImmuneRACE Cohort 3 were defined as having two consecutive negative NP/OP PCR tests, clearance from a healthcare professional, or resolution of symptoms. Each participant in the prospective study had whole blood, serum and a nasopharyngeal or oropharyngeal swab collected by mobile phlebotomists. Prospective study participants could optionally give additional blood draws and questionnaires over a roughly two-month period. Blood samples from the prospective study were shipped frozen or at room temperature prior to DNA extraction.

This chain joins TRBV10-3 to TRBJ2-2; TRBD2 fits 16 bases in the junction. The sample taken for sequencing was PBMCs or T cells enriched from blood (not recorded which). This clonotype was sampled from a man in his late teens or twenties who had recovered from COVID-19. The DNA sequence is TGTGCCATCAGTGTGGGACTAGCGGGAGGGCCTGCCTACGGGGAGCTGTTTTTT. Translated, it reads CAISVGLAGGPAYGELFF.